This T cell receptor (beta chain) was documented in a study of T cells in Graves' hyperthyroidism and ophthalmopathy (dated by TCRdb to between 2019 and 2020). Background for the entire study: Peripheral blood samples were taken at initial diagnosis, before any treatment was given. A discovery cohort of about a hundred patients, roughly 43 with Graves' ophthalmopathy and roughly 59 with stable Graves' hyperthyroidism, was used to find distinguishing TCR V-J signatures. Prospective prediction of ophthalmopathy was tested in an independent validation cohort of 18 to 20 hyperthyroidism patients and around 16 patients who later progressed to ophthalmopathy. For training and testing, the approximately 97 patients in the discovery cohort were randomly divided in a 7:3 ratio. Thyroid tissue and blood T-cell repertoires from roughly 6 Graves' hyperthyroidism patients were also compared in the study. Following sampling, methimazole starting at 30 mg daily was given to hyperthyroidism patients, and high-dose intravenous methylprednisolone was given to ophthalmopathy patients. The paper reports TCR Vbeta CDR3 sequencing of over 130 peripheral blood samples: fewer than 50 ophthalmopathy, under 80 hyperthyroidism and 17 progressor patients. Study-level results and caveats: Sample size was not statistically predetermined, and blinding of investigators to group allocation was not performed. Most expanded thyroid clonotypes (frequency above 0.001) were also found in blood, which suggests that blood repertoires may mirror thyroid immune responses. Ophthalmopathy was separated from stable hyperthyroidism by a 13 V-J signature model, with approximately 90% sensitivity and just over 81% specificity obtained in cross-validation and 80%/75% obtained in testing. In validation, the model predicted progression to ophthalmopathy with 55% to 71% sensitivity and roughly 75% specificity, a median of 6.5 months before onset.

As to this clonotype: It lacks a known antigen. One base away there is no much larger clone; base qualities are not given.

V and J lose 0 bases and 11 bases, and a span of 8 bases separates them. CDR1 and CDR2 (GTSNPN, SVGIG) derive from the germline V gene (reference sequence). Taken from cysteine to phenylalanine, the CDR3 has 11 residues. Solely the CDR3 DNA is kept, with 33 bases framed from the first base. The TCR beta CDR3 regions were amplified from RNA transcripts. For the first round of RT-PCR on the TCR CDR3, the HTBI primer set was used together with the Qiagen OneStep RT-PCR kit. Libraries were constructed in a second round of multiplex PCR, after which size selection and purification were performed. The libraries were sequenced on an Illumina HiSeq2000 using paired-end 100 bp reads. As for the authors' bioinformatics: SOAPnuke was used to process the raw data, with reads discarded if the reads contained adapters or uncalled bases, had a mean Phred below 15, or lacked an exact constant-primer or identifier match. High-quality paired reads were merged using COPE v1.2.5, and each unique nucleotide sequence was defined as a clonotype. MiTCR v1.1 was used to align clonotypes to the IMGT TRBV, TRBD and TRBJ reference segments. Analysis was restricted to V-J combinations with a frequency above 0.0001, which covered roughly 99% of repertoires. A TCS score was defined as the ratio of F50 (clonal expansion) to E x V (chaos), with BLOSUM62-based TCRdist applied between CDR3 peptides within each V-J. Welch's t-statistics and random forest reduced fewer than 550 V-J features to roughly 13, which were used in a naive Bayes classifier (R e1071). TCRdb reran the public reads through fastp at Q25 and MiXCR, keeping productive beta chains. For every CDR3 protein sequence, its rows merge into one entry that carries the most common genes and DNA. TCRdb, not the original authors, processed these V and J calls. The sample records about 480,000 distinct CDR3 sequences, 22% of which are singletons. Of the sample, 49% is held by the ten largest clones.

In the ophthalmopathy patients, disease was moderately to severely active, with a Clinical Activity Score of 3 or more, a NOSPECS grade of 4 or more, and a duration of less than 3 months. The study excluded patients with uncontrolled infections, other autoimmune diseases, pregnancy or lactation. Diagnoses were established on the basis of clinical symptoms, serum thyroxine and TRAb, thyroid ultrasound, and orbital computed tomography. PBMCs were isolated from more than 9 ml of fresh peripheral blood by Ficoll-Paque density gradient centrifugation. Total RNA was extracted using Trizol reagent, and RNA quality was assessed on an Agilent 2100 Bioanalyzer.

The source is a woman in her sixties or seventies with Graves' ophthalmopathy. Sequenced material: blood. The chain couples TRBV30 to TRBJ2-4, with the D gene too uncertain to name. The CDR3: CAWSVGGLQYF. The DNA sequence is TGTGCCTGGAGTGTAGGTGGACTTCAGTACTTC.